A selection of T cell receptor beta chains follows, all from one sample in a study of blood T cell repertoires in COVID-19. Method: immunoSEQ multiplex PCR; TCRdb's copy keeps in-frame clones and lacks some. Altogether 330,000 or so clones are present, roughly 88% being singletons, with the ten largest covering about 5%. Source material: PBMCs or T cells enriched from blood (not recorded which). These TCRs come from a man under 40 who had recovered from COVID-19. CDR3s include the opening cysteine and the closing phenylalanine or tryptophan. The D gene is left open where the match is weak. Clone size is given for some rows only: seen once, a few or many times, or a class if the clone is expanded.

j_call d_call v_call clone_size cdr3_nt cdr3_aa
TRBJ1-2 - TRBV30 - TGTGCCTGGAGAATTTCACAGGGTTATGGCTACACCTTC CAWRISQGYGYTF
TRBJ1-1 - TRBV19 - TGTGCCAGTAGTATCGGGGGTGAAGCTTTCTTT CASSIGGEAFF
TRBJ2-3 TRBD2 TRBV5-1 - TGCGCCAGCAGCTTAGGACTAGCGGGGGGCCCCCGTCACGATACGCAGTATTTT CASSLGLAGGPRHDTQYF
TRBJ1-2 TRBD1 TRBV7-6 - TGTGCCAGCAGCTTAGTACGGGACAGATCTAACTATGGCTACACCTTC CASSLVRDRSNYGYTF
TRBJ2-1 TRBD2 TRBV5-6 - TGTGCCAGCAGGAGAGGAGCGGGGGTCTACAATGAGCAGTTCTTC CASRRGAGVYNEQFF
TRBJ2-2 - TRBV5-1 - TGCGCCAGCAGCTTGGCGGTTAACACCGGGGAGCTGTTTTTT CASSLAVNTGELFF
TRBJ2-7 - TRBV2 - TGTGCCAGCAGGCAGGGTTCGCACGAGCAGTACTTC CASRQGSHEQYF
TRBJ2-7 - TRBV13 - TGTGCCAGCAGCCGGCAAGGGGACGAGCAGTACTTC CASSRQGDEQYF
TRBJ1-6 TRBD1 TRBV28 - TGTGCCAGCAGTTTCGTCGCAGGGGGCTCCTATAATTCACCCCTCCACTTT CASSFVAGGSYNSPLHF
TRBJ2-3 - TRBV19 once TGTGCCACAGAGATAGCTGTGGGAGATACGCAGTATTTT CATEIAVGDTQYF
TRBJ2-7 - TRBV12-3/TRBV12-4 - TGTGCCAGCAGTTTGGGCCGGGATTACGAGCAGTACTTC CASSLGRDYEQYF
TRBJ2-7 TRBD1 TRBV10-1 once TGCGCCAGCAGCAGACAGGGAATGGTTCACGAGCAGTACTTC CASSRQGMVHEQYF
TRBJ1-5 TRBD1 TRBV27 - TGTGCCAGCAGCCGGGACAGGGGATTGAATCAGCCCCAGCATTTT CASSRDRGLNQPQHF
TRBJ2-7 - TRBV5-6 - TGTGCCAGCAGCTCGACAGAACGCTCCTACGAGCAGTACTTC CASSSTERSYEQYF
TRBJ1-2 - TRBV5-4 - TGTGCCAGCAGCTTGGTAATAGTCTCTTCCGTCTATGGCTACACCTTC CASSLVIVSSVYGYTF
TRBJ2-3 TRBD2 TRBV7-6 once TGTGCCAGCAGCTTAGGGGTTCGGGGGGGCTTGGCAGATACGCAGTATTTT CASSLGVRGGLADTQYF
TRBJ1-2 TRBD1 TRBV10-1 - TGCGCCAGCAGTGAGTCGGGTGGCAGGGGGGTATGCTACACCTTC CASSESGGRGVCYTF
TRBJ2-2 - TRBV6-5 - TGTGCCAGCAGTTACTCCGGGGGAAGAACCGGGGAGCTGTTTTTT CASSYSGGRTGELFF
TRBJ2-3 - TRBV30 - TGTGCCTGGAGGGGGCCCGCAGATACGCAGTATTTT CAWRGPADTQYF
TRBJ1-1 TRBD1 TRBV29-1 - TGCAGCGCCGCGGACAGGGTTGGCACTGAAGCTTTCTTT CSAADRVGTEAFF
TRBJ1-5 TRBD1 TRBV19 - TGTGCCAGTAGTATAGGTATGACAGGGTTACACCCTAGCAATCAGCCCCAGCATTTT CASSIGMTGLHPSNQPQHF
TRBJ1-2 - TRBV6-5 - TGTGCCAGCAGTTTCGTGGGGGCGGTTGGCTACACCTTC CASSFVGAVGYTF
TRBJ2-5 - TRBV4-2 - TGTGCCAGCAGCCAAGATGTGGGCCCCGCCCAAGAGACCCAGTACTTC CASSQDVGPAQETQYF
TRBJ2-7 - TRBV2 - TGTGCCAGCACCGGTAAGGGGATGGGCTACGAGCAGTACTTC CASTGKGMGYEQYF
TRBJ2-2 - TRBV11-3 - TGTGCCAGCAGCTTAGCCCCTTGGGGGGACACCGGGGAGCTGTTTTTT CASSLAPWGDTGELFF
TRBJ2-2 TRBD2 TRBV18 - TGTGCCAGCTCACCACCCCGAAGCGGGGACCCTCACACCGGGGAGCTGTTTTTT CASSPPRSGDPHTGELFF
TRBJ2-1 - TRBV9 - TGTGCCAGCAGCGGCGGGGGGACAGGGACCTACAATGAGCAGTTCTTC CASSGGGTGTYNEQFF
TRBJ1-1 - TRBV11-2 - TGTGCCAGCAGCTTAACCCGGGACACTGAAGCTTTCTTT CASSLTRDTEAFF